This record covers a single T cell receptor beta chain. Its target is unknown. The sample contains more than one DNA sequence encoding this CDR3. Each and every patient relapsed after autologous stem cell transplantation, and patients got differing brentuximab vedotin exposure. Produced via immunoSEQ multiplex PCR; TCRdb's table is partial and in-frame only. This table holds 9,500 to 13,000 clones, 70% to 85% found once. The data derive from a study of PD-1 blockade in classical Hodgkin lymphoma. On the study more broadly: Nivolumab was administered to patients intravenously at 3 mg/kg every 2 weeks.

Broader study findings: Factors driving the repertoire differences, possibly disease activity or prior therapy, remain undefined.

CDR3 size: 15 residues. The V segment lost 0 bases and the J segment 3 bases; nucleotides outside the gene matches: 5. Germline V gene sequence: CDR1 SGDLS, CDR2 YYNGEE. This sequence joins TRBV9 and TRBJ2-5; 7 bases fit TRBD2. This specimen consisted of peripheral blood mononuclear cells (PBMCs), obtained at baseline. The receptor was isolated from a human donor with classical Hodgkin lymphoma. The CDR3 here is CASSVGLAEKETQYF. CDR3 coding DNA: TGTGCCAGCAGCGTAGGGCTAGCGGAGAAAGAGACCCAGTACTTC.